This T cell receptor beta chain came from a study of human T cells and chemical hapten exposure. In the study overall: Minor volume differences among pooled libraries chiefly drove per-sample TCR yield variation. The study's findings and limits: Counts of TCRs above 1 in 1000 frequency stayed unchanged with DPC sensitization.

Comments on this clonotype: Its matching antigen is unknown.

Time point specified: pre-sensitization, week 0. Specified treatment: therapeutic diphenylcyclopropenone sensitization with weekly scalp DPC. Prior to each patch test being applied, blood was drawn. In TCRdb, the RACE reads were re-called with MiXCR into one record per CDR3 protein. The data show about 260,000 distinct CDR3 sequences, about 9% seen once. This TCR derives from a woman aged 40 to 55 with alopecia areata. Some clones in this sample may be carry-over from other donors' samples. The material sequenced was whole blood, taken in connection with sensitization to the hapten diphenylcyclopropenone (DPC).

CDR3 DNA: TGTGCCAGCAGCATCGCCGGTTTGAACTATGGCTACACCTTC. It encodes CASSIAGLNYGYTF. This chain joins TRBV7-2 and TRBJ1-2, with no clear D. V was cut by 5 bases and J by 2 bases, with 12 bases left in between. CDR3 length: 14 amino acids. Germline CDR1 is SGHTA and CDR2 is FQGNSA.